The clone carrying this T cell receptor beta chain was detected only once. The target antigen is unknown. Treatment here: some 20 received Ad26.COV2.S at low or high dose, single or two shots; about 5 received placebo; per-sample allocation not given. Vaccine and placebo recipients were sampled on day 63 after the first injection. The CDR3 is made up of 15 amino acids. Losses at the gene ends were 3 bases for V and 5 bases for J; bases not matched to a gene: 8. Looked up from germline, CDR1 is SEHNR and CDR2 is FQNEAQ (reference sequence). These data originate in a study of Ad26.COV2.S vaccination and SARS-CoV-2 variants. Study-wide results and limits: Breadth of non-spike TCRs did not differ between vaccinees and placebo recipients.

Measured with immunoSEQ multiplex PCR; TCRdb has only the in-frame clones, and not every one. The repertoire holds just over 350,000 clones, with 80% to 90% as singletons. The TCR originated in a person aged 18-60 years who received the Ad26.COV2.S COVID-19 vaccine or a placebo. The V and J genes are TRBV7-9 and TRBJ2-7; 9 nucleotides align to TRBD1. This specimen was peripheral blood, taken in a trial of Ad26.COV2.S vaccine versus placebo. The CDR3 DNA reads as TGTGCCAGCAGCTTTCCGGGGACAGGGAAGAACGAGCAGTACTTC. The encoded protein is CASSFPGTGKNEQYF. The complete variable domain, with remaining parts taken from reference TRBV7-9 and TRBJ2-7, reads DTGVSQNPRHKITKRGQNVTFRCDPISEHNRLYWYRQTLGQGPEFLTYFQNEAQLEKSRLLSDRFSAERPKGSFSTLEIQRTEQGDSAMYLCASSFPGTGKNEQYFGPGTRLTVT.